One and the same sample provided the 7 T cell receptor beta chains below, sequenced in a study of shared clonotypes between healthy human individuals. The table came from immunoSEQ multiplex PCR; TCRdb's copy has only in-frame clones and leaves some out. The sample has 600,000 to 800,000 clones; 55% to 75% are singletons. The sequencing input was memory CD4+ T cells sorted from blood. Regarding subset: CD45RA-negative fraction. The receptor source for this set is a woman in her twenties or thirties in good health.

This clone was seen a few times. The J gene is TRBJ1-2, the V gene TRBV18; TRBD1 matches 8 bases. The CDR3 has 17 amino acids. Germline V gives CDR1 KGHSH, CDR2 LQKENI. V gave up 2 bases and J gave up 1 base; unmatched junction bases: 9. CDR3 bases: TGTGCCAGCTCACCAAGGTCCGGGACAGGAGATAACTATGGCTACACCTTC. Its protein product is CASSPRSGTGDNYGYTF.

This chain uses TRBV19 with TRBJ1-5; D gene uncertain. The V gene lost 7 bases and the J gene lost 9 bases, with 25 bases spanning the gap. CDR3 length equals 16 residues. Germline values: CDR1 LNHDA, CDR2 SQIVND (reference sequence). CDR3 loop: CASTVKGPVLGGPQHF. The CDR3 coding sequence is TGTGCCAGTACCGTAAAAGGACCGGTGCTTGGTGGGCCCCAGCATTTT.

V usage is TRBV30 and J usage is TRBJ2-1; TRBD2 agrees at 10 bases. Germline loops: CDR1 GTSNPN, CDR2 SVGIG (reference sequence). J was trimmed by 2 bases and V by 0 bases; bases with no gene match: 1. The CDR3 runs to 15 residues. CDR3 in DNA: TGTGCCTGGAGTGTACTAGCGGGACCCTACAATGAGCAGTTCTTC. Translation gives CAWSVLAGPYNEQFF.

V usage is TRBV19 and J usage is TRBJ1-1, with 7 bases matching TRBD1. This CDR3 is 15 amino acids long. CDR1 and CDR2 from the germline V gene are LNHDA and SQIVND (reference sequence). V shed 4 bases, J shed 2 bases, and the junction held 7 bases outside the gene matches. The CDR3 protein is CASSTATGINTEAFF. The CDR3 region has the DNA TGTGCCAGTAGTACCGCGACAGGGATCAACACTGAAGCTTTCTTT.

This clone was counted between two and nine times. Other DNA sequences of this sample code for an identical CDR3. The V gene is TRBV5-4, the J gene TRBJ2-5; 10 bases map to TRBD2. Germline CDR1 and CDR2: SGHNT and YYREEE (reference sequence). The CDR3 loop spans 15 amino acids. V was pared by 3 bases and J by 5 bases, with 7 bases of the junction left unmatched. The CDR3 spells CASSSAGGPGETQYF. CDR3 sequence (DNA): TGTGCCAGCAGCTCAGCGGGAGGGCCTGGGGAGACCCAGTACTTC.

The chain uses TRBV5-1 and TRBJ2-5; weak D call: TRBD2 (6 bases). Germline assignment: CDR1 SGHRS and CDR2 YFSETQ. The CDR3 spans 13 residues. V lost 7 bases and J lost 7, with 17 bases in between. The CDR3 sequence is CASASPGDGTQYF. As DNA, the CDR3 is TGCGCCAGCGCCAGTCCGGGGGATGGGACCCAGTACTTC.

This chain links TRBV19 with TRBJ1-5; maybe TRBD1 (6 bases). The CDR3 consists of 18 residues. Trimming cost V 3 bases and J 2 bases, with 20 bases left between them. CDR1 and CDR2 (germline): LNHDA, SQIVND (reference sequence). The DNA for the CDR3 is TGTGCCAGTAGTATCCTAAGCAGGGGATGGGTGGGCAATCAGCCCCAGCATTTT. It specifies CASSILSRGWVGNQPQHF. Combining the CDR3 with reference TRBV19 and TRBJ1-5 gives the whole variable domain DGGITQSPKYLFRKEGQNVTLSCEQNLNHDAMYWYRQDPGQGLRLIYYSQIVNDFQKGDIAEGYSVSREKKESFPLTVTSAQKNPTAFYLCASSILSRGWVGNQPQHFGDGTRLSIL.